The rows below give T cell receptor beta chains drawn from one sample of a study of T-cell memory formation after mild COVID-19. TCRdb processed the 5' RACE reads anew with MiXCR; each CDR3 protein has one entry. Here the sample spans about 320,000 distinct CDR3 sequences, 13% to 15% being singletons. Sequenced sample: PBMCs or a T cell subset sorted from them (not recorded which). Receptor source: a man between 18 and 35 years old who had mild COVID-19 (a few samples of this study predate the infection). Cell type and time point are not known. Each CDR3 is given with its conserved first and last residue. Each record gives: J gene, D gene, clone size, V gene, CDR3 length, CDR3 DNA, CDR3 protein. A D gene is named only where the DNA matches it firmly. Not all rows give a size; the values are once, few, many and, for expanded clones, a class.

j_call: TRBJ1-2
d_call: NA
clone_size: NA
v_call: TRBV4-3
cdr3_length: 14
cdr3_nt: TGCGCCAGCAGCCAAGACCCAGGGAACTATGGCTACACCTTC
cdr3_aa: CASSQDPGNYGYTF

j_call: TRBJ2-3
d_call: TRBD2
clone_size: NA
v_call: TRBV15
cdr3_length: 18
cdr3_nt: TGTGCCACCAGCAGAGAATTAATAGCGGGGGTTGGCACAGATACGCAGTATTTT
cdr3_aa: CATSRELIAGVGTDTQYF

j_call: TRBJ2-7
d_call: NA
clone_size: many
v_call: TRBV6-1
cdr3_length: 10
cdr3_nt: TGTGCCAGTGGCTCCTACGAGCAGTACTTC
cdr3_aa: CASGSYEQYF

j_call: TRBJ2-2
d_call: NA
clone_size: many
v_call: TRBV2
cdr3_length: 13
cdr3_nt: TGTGCCAGCAGGCAGGTTAACACCGGGGAGCTGTTTTTT
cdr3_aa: CASRQVNTGELFF

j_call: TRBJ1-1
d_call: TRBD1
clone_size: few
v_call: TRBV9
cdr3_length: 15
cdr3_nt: TGTGCCAGCAGCGTAGAAGGGACAGGGAACACTGAAGCTTTCTTT
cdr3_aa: CASSVEGTGNTEAFF

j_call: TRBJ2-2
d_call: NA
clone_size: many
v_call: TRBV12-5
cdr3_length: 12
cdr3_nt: TGTGCTAGTGGACGCGACACCGGGGAGCTGTTTTTT
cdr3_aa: CASGRDTGELFF

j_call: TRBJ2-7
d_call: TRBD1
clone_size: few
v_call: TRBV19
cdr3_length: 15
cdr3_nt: TGTGCCAGTAGCCTCACGCCTGGACAGGCCTACGAGCAGTACTTC
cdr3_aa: CASSLTPGQAYEQYF

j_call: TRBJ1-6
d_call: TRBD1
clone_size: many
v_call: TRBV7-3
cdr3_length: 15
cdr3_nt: TGTGCCAGCAGCGAGCAGACAGGGTCGCAATCACCCCTCCACTTT
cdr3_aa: CASSEQTGSQSPLHF

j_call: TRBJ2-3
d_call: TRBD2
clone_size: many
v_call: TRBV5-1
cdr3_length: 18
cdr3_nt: TGCGCCAGCAGCTTGGGGACTAGCGGGTCTTCTTATGCAGATACGCAGTATTTT
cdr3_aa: CASSLGTSGSSYADTQYF

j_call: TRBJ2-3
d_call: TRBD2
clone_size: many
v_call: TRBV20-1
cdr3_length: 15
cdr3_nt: TGCAGTGCTAGCGGGGGGGCCTTGAGCACAGATACGCAGTATTTT
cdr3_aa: CSASGGALSTDTQYF

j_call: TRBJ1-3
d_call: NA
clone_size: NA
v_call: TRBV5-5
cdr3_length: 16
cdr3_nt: TGTGCCAGCAGCTTGGCCCTCCCCTTCTCTGGAAACACCATATATTTT
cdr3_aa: CASSLALPFSGNTIYF

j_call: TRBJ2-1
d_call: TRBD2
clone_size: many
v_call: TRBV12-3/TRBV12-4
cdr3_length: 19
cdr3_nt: TGTGCCAGCAGTTTAGTAAACAGAGGACTAGCGGGGCCTAACAATGAGCAGTTCTTC
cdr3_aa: CASSLVNRGLAGPNNEQFF

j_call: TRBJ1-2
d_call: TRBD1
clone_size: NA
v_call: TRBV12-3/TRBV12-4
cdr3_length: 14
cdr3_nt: TGTGCCAGCAGCCGAGGGGGCAATATGTATGGCTACACCTTC
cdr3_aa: CASSRGGNMYGYTF

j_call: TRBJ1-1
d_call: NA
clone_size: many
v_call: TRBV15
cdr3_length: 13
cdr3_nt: TGTGCCACCAGTTCCGAAGGTTGGGGCGAAGCTTTCTTT
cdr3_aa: CATSSEGWGEAFF

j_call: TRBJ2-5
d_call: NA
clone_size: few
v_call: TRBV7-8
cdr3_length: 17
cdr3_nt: TGTGCCAGCAGCTTAGTAGGTCTGGACAGCTATCAAGAGACCCAGTACTTC
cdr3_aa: CASSLVGLDSYQETQYF

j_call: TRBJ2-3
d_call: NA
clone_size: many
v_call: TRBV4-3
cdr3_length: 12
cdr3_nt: TGCGCCAGCAGCCCAATGGGGGATACGCAGTATTTT
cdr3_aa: CASSPMGDTQYF

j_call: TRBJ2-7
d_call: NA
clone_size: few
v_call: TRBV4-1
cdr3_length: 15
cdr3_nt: TGCGCCAGCAGCCAGGTAAGGGGTACGAGGGACGAGCAGTACTTC
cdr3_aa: CASSQVRGTRDEQYF

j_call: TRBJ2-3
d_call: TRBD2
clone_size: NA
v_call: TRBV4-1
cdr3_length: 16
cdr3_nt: TGCGCCAGCAGCCCCCAGGGACTAGCGGCCACAGATACGCAGTATTTT
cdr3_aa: CASSPQGLAATDTQYF

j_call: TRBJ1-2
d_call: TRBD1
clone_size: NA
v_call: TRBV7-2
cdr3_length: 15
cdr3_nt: TGTGCCAGCAGCGCAAGACAGGGGGCTGGGTATGGCTACACCTTC
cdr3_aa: CASSARQGAGYGYTF

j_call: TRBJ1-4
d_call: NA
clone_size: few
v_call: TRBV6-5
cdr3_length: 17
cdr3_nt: TGTGCCAGCAGTTACTCGGAGACACGAGCAACTAATGAAAAACTGTTTTTT
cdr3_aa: CASSYSETRATNEKLFF

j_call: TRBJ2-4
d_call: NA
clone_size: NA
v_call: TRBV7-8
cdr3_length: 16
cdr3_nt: TGTGCCAGCAGCTCCCGACAGGCGCTAGCCAAAAACATTCAGTACTTC
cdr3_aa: CASSSRQALAKNIQYF

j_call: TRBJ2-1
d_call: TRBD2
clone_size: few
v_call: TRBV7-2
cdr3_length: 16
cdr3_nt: TGTGCCAGCAGCTTAGAGTGGACTAGCGGGGCTCTTGGGCAGTTCTTC
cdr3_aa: CASSLEWTSGALGQFF

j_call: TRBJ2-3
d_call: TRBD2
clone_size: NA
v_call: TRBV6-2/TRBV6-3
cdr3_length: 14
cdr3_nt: TGTGCCAGCAGTTGGAGCGGGGAGGGGGATACGCAGTATTTT
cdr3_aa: CASSWSGEGDTQYF

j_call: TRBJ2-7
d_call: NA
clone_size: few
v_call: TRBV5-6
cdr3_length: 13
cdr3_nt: TGTGCCAGCAGCCCCGGAGGGGACTACGAGCAGTACTTC
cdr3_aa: CASSPGGDYEQYF

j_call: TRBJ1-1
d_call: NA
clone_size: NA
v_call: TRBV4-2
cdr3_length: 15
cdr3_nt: TGTGCCAGCAGCCAAGATGTGGCAGGGTACACTGAAGCTTTCTTT
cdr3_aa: CASSQDVAGYTEAFF

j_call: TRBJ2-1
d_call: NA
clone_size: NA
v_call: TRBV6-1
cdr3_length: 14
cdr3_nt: TGTGCCAGCCACAACCCCTCGACCCGTAATGAGCAGTTCTTC
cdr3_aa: CASHNPSTRNEQFF

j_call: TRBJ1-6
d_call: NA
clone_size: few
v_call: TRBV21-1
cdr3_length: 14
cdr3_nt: TGTGCCAGCAGCAAACCCCCTCCCGGATCACCCCTCCACTTT
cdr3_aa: CASSKPPPGSPLHF

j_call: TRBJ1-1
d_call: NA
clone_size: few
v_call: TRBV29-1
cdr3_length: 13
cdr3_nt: TGCAGCGTTGAAGGGGGGGGGAGTACTGAAGCTTTCTTT
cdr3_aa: CSVEGGGSTEAFF

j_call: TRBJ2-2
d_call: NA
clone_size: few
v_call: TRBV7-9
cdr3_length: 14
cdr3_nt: TGTGCCAGCAGCGACCCCGGGGGCCCCGGGGAGCTGTTTTTT
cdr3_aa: CASSDPGGPGELFF

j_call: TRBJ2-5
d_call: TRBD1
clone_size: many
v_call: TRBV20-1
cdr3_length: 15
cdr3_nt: TGCAGTGCGCCGCAATTCGGGACAGTAGGGGAGACCCAGTACTTC
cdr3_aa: CSAPQFGTVGETQYF

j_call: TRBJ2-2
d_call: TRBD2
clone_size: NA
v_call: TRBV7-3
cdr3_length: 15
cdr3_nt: TGTGCCAGCAGCCCAGGTCGGGGGGACACCGGGGAGCTGTTTTTT
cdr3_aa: CASSPGRGDTGELFF

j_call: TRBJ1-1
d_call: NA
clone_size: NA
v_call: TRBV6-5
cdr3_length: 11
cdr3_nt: TGTGCCAGCAGTTACGGAAGATCTGCTTTCTTT
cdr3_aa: CASSYGRSAFF

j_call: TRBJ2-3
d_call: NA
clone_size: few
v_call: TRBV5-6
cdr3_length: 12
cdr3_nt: TGTGCCAGCAGCTTCCCACAAGATACGCAGTATTTT
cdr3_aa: CASSFPQDTQYF

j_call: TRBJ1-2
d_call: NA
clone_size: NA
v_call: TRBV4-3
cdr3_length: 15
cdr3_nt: TGCGCCAGCAGCCGAGAAAGACAGGCTCACTATGGCTACACCTTC
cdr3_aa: CASSRERQAHYGYTF

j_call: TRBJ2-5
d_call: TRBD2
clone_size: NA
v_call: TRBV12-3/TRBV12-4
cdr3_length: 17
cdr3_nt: TGTGCCAGCAGTTTATCGGCTAGCGGGGCCGGGGGGCAGACCCAGTACTTC
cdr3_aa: CASSLSASGAGGQTQYF

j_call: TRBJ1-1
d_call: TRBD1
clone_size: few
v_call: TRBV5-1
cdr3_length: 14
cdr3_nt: TGCGCCAGCAGCTCCAGGGGGCAGAACACTGAAGCTTTCTTT
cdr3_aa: CASSSRGQNTEAFF

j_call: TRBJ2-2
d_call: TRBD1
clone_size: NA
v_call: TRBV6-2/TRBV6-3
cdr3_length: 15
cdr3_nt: TGTGCCAGCACGGCGGTCCAGGGGGCTTCCGGGGAGCTGTTTTTT
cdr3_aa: CASTAVQGASGELFF

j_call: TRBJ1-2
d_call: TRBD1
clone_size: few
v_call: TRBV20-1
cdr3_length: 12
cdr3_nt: TGCAGTGCCACGACAGGGACCTATGGCTACACCTTC
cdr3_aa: CSATTGTYGYTF

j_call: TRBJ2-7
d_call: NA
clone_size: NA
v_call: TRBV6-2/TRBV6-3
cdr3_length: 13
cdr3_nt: TGTGCCAGCAGTTACCAGGTCCCCTACGAGCAGTACTTC
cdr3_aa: CASSYQVPYEQYF

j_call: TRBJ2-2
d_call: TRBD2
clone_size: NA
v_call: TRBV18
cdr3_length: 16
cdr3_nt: TGTGCCAGCTCACCTTTCGGGGGGACGAACACCGGGGAGCTGTTTTTT
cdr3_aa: CASSPFGGTNTGELFF

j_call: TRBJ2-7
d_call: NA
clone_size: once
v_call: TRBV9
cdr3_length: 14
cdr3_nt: TGTGCCAGCAGCGTAGAACCGCAGTCCTACGAGCAGTACTTC
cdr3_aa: CASSVEPQSYEQYF

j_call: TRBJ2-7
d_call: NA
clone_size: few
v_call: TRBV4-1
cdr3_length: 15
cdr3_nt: TGCGCCAGCAGCCCCCGTCGATCCGGATCCTACGAGCAGTACTTC
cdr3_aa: CASSPRRSGSYEQYF

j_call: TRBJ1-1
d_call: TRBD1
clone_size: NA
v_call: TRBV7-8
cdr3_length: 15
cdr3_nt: TGTGCCAGCAGCCCCCGGACAGGGTCGGGCACTGAAGCTTTCTTT
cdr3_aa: CASSPRTGSGTEAFF

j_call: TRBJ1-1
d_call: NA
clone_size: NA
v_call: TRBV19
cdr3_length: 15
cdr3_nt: TGTGCCAGTAGTATAGGCCGGGAACGGACCACTGAAGCTTTCTTT
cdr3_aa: CASSIGRERTTEAFF

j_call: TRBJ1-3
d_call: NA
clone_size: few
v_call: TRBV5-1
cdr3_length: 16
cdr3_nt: TGCGCCAGCAGCAAAGACGGGCCCAAGGAAGGAAACACCATATATTTT
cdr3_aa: CASSKDGPKEGNTIYF

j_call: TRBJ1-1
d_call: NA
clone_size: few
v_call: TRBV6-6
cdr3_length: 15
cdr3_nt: TGTGCCAGCAGTTATGGGCAAGGCAGGGGCACTGAAGCTTTCTTT
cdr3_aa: CASSYGQGRGTEAFF

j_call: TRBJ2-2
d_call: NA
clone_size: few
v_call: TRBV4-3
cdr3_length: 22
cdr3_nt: TGCGCCAGCAGCCAAGATGGGGAGGGTCAGGGGGCGCTTGAAGGAGACACCGGGGAGCTGTTTTTT
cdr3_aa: CASSQDGEGQGALEGDTGELFF

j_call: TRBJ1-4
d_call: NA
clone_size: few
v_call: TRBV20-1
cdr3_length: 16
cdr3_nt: TGCAGTGTGAGGGCGGGCAGGGAAAGAACTAATGAAAAACTGTTTTTT
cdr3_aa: CSVRAGRERTNEKLFF

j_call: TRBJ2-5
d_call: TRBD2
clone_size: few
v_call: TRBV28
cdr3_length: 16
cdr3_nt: TGTGCCAGCAGTTTGTGGCTAGCGGGGAGGGGAGAGACCCAGTACTTC
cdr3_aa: CASSLWLAGRGETQYF

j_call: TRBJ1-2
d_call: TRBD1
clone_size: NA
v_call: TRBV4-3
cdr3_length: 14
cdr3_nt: TGCGCCAGCAGCCCGGACAGGGCCACTTATGGCTACACCTTC
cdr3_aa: CASSPDRATYGYTF

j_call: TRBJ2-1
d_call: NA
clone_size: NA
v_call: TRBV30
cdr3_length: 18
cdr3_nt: TGTGCCTGGAGGAGGCGGAGGGGGGTCCGCACAACTATCAATGAGCAGTTCTTC
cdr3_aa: CAWRRRRGVRTTINEQFF

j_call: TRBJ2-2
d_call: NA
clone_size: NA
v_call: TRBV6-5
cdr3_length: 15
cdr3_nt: TGTGCCAGCAGTTCCGGCCAATTGCTCACCGGGGAGCTGTTTTTT
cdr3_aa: CASSSGQLLTGELFF

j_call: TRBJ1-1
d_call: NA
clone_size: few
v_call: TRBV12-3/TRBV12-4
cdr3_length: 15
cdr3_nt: TGTGCCAGCAGTTTGCGGAGGGGCCGCCCAACTGAAGCTTTCTTT
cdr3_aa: CASSLRRGRPTEAFF